Sequencing of this T cell receptor (beta chain) was carried out in a study of T cell responses to AZD1222 COVID-19 vaccine. Per the germline V gene, CDR1 is MGHRA and CDR2 is YSYEKL. This CDR3 spans 16 amino acids. V was cut by 3 bases and J by 0 bases, with 12 bases left in between. This clone showed up just once. The repertoire was sequenced with immunoSEQ multiplex PCR; TCRdb's copy has only in-frame clones and lacks some. The sample comprises 100,000 to 150,000 clones, approximately 87% of which are singletons, and about 10% rests with the top ten. The chain carries TRBV4-1 and TRBJ2-1; D may be TRBD1 (5 bases). This material consisted of peripheral blood, taken on day 0 of AZD1222 vaccination. This TCR derives from an adult in good health. The CDR3: CASSHRSGNSYNEQFF. The CDR3 region has the DNA TGCGCCAGCAGCCATCGTTCAGGGAACTCCTACAATGAGCAGTTCTTC.